What follows is one TCR beta chain and its context. What it recognizes is unknown. V was cut by 9 bases and J by 4 bases, with 16 bases left in between. The CDR3 loop spans 13 amino acids. CDR1 and CDR2 (germline): SGHAT, FQNNGV. The data derive from a study of radiotherapy plus CTLA-4 blockade in lung cancer. General study points: Radiotherapy plus ipilimumab was followed by expansion in blood of tumor-derived TCR clones.

TCRdb's table, derived via immunoSEQ multiplex PCR, lists solely in-frame clones and lacks some. In the table there are tens of thousands of clones, 70% to 90% of which are singletons. V is TRBV11-2 and J is TRBJ2-7, with no clear D. The TCR comes from a human donor with non-small cell lung cancer whose response to radiotherapy plus ipilimumab could not be evaluated. The material sequenced was peripheral blood, taken from a patient treated with radiotherapy plus ipilimumab. The CDR3 nucleotides are TGTGCCAGTCAGCTATTGGTGGAGTACGAGCAGTACTTC. Amino acids: CASQLLVEYEQYF.